These 18 T cell receptor beta chains originate from one sample sequenced in a study of T cells in Graves' hyperthyroidism and ophthalmopathy. The TCR beta CDR3 regions underwent amplification using RNA transcripts as the source. First-round RT-PCR targeting the TCR CDR3 was performed with the HTBI primer set. TCRdb called the multiplex PCR reads again in MiXCR, with one record for every CDR3 protein. The data hold about 720,000 distinct CDR3 sequences, with roughly a sixth observed a single time. The specimen sequenced was blood. Every receptor here comes from a woman between 45 and 60 years old with Graves' hyperthyroidism that later progressed to Graves' ophthalmopathy.

The chain combines TRBV20-1 with TRBJ1-3, with D possibly TRBD1 on 6 matching bases. Germline V CDR1 and CDR2: DFQATT, SNEGSKA (reference sequence). The V and J ends lost 0 bases and 7 bases respectively, with 13 bases between them. The CDR3 has 14 amino acids. The CDR3 DNA reads as TGCAGTGCTAGAGAAATAACGGGGGCGAACACCATATATTTT. Protein product: CSAREITGANTIYF.

This clonotype came up a few times. The chain recombines TRBV29-1 with TRBJ2-3, with 8 bases lining up with TRBD2. The J segment lost 4 bases and the V segment lost 3 bases, leaving 12 bases of the junction unmatched. Germline assignment: CDR1 SQVTM and CDR2 ANQGSEA. CDR3 size: 16 residues. The CDR3 loop is CSVDGGFAGGPDTQYF. For the CDR3, the DNA is TGCAGCGTTGACGGGGGCTTTGCGGGGGGTCCAGATACGCAGTATTTT.

This rearrangement joins TRBV4-1 to TRBJ1-2, with D possibly matching TRBD1 (6 bases). V lost 3 bases to trimming and J lost 3 bases, with 11 bases between them. The CDR3 spans 14 residues. Germline V gene sequence: CDR1 MGHRA, CDR2 YSYEKL. In nucleotides, the CDR3 is TGCGCCAGCAGCCATCCTGACAGGCACTATGGCTACACCTTC. Encoded protein: CASSHPDRHYGYTF.

V is TRBV18 and J is TRBJ2-1, with D unclear. The CDR3 covers 16 residues. Germline loops: CDR1 KGHSH, CDR2 LQKENI. V lost 0 bases and J 0 bases, leaving 9 bases between the germline ends. The CDR3 DNA sequence: TGTGCCAGCTCACCACCGGCCCGCAGCTCCTACAATGAGCAGTTCTTC. Its translation: CASSPPARSSYNEQFF.

This clonotype was counted only a few times. This chain connects TRBV4-2 to TRBJ2-3; D might be TRBD2 (5 bases). The germline CDR1 and CDR2 sequences are LGHNA and YNFKEQ. The V end lost 4 bases, the J end lost 4 bases, and 15 bases lay between the germline ends. The CDR3 has 15 amino acids. CDR3 bases: TGTGCCAGCAGCCGAAATAACCGAGCGGCAGATACGCAGTATTTT. This encodes CASSRNNRAADTQYF.

On this clonotype: A read error is possible here, since a much larger clone lies one base away. The chain links TRBV3-1 to TRBJ2-1, with D perhaps matching TRBD1 or TRBD2 (5 bases each). The CDR3 is 17 residues long. CDR1 LGHDT and CDR2 YNNKEL come from the germline V gene (reference sequence). The CDR3 nucleotides read TGTGCCGGCAGCCACGGGGACGGTGCTCGCTCCTACAATGAGCAGTTCTTC. Protein sequence: CAGSHGDGARSYNEQFF.

This clonotype was detected ten times or more. The chain is built from TRBV2 and TRBJ1-5; 9 bases agree with TRBD1. The V and J ends lost 3 bases and 7 bases, in that order; junction bases with no gene match: 7. Germline V gene data show CDR1 as SNHLY and CDR2 as FYNNEI. The CDR3 length is 15 residues. The CDR3 coding sequence is TGTGCCAGCAGTGAGCGACAGGGGGGAGTACAGCCCCAGCATTTT. This sequence encodes CASSERQGGVQPQHF.

The chain uses TRBV20-1 and TRBJ1-2; 9 positions agree with TRBD1. J was trimmed by 6 bases and V by 2 bases; bases with no gene match: 7. The germline CDR1 and CDR2 sequences are DFQATT and SNEGSKA (reference sequence). The CDR3 loop spans 14 amino acids. The CDR3 region is CSARLRTGEDGYTF. CDR3 sequence (DNA): TGCAGTGCTAGATTACGGACAGGGGAGGATGGCTACACCTTC.

This clonotype was counted only a few times. CDR3 DNA: TGTGCCAGCAGTTTCGGGGGGGAAGGGGCTGGGAACACTGAAGCTTTCTTT. Its protein product is CASSFGGEGAGNTEAFF. The chain couples TRBV27 to TRBJ1-1, with D possibly matching TRBD1 (5 bases). Germline V gene lookup returns CDR1 MNHEY and CDR2 SMNVEV (reference sequence). Trimming pared 3 bases from V and 1 base from J, leaving 18 bases between. CDR3 length: 17 residues.

This clonotype occurred a few times. This chain links TRBV12-3 or TRBV12-4 with TRBJ2-1; perhaps D is TRBD1 or TRBD2 (5 bases each). The CDR3 sequence is 11 residues long. V was clipped by 3 bases and J by 14 bases, with 11 bases between them. This chain's CDR3 is CASSFGVREFF. The CDR3 DNA follows: TGTGCCAGCAGTTTCGGGGTCAGGGAGTTCTTC.

As to this clonotype: A much larger clone differs by one base, so this may be a read error. The chain carries TRBV6-6 and TRBJ2-3, with D possibly matching TRBD2 (6 bases). Germline-derived CDR1 and CDR2 are MNHNY and SVGAGI (reference sequence). CDR3 length equals 16 residues. CDR3 loop: CASSYSQWRATGTQYF. CDR3 nucleotide sequence: TGTGCCAGCAGTTACTCACAGTGGAGGGCCACAGGTACGCAGTATTTT.

This clonotype was counted at least ten times. This sequence joins TRBV20-1 and TRBJ2-7, with TRBD1 as a possible D gene (6 bases). The CDR3 loop spans 12 amino acids. CDR1 is DFQATT and CDR2 is SNEGSKA in the germline V gene (reference sequence). The V end lost 5 bases, the J end lost 1 base, and 9 bases lay between the germline ends. The CDR3 protein is CSALRGSYEQYF. The CDR3 DNA sequence: TGCAGTGCTCTAAGGGGGTCCTACGAGCAGTACTTC.

There are a few counts of this clonotype. The V gene is TRBV20-1, the J gene TRBJ1-3; 8 bases match TRBD1. CDR1 is DFQATT, CDR2 SNEGSKA, per germline (reference sequence). V trimming: 2 bases; J trimming: 3 bases; junction bases outside the gene matches: 12. CDR3 length: 17 residues. CDR3: CSARKIETGVYGNTIYF. The DNA for the CDR3 is TGCAGTGCTAGAAAAATAGAGACAGGGGTCTATGGAAACACCATATATTTT.

This chain links TRBV6-1 with TRBJ1-2, with TRBD1 matching 7 bases. V lost 11 bases and J lost 4; bases outside the gene matches: 10. Germline-derived CDR1 and CDR2 are MNHNS and SASEGT. There are 13 residues in the CDR3. DNA for the CDR3: TGTGCCGCATGGACAGGCGTAGGCTATGGCTACACCTTC. It codes for CAAWTGVGYGYTF.

This clonotype was seen many times. J is TRBJ2-5 and V is TRBV12-3 or TRBV12-4; 8 bases are shared with TRBD1. Trimming at V came to 3 bases and at J to 6 bases, leaving 6 bases not matched to a gene. CDR3 length: 14 amino acids. The CDR3 spells CASSLAGGMKTQYF. The DNA of the CDR3 is TGTGCCAGCAGTTTGGCAGGGGGCATGAAGACCCAGTACTTC.

This clonotype came up a few times. The rearrangement joins TRBV12-5 to TRBJ2-5; possible D gene TRBD1, 5 bases. The CDR3 totals 15 residues. V was shortened by 5 bases and J by 5 bases, with 18 bases between the two germline ends. Per germline, CDR1 LGHNT and CDR2 FRNRAP. The CDR3 is CASGIGHAILETQYF. CDR3 nucleotides: TGTGCTAGTGGTATAGGACACGCGATTTTGGAGACCCAGTACTTC. The full variable domain, with the rest looked up from reference TRBV12-5 and TRBJ2-5, is DARVTQTPRHKVTEMGQEVTMRCQPILGHNTVFWYRQTMMQGLELLAYFRNRAPLDDSGMPKDRFSAEMPDATLATLKIQPSEPRDSAVYFCASGIGHAILETQYFGPGTRLLVL.

This clonotype was detected only once. This may be a read error: a much more frequent sequence differs by one nucleotide. The chain links TRBV5-1 to TRBJ1-2; TRBD1 is a possible D gene (5 bases). CDR3 size: 16 residues. Trimming cost V 7 bases and J 7 bases, with 26 bases left between them. Per germline, CDR1 SGHRS and CDR2 YFSETQ. The CDR3 DNA is TGCGCCAGCCTGACTTCCCCCGGGACTGGGGATGGTGGCTACACCTTC. It codes for CASLTSPGTGDGGYTF.

This clonotype was recorded many times. An end of the junction differs from the germline gene, which may be a read error. The genes are TRBV20-1 and TRBJ2-7, with 9 bases lining up with TRBD1. Germline-derived CDR1 and CDR2 are DFQATT and SNEGSKA (reference sequence). This CDR3 comprises 15 residues. Here the CDR3 DNA reads TGCAGTGCTAGAGTATCGGACAGGGGCCCCTATGAGCAGTACTTC. Translating it yields CSARVSDRGPYEQYF.